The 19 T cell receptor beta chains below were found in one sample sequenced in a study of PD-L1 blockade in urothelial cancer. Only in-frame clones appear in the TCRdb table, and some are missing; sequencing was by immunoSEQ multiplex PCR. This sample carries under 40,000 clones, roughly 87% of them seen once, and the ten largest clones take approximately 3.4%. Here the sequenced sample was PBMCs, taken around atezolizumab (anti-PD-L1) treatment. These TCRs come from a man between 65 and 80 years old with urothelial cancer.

The CDR3 nucleotides read TGTGCCACCAGCGAGACAGGGGACGAGCAGTACTTC. Its translation is CATSETGDEQYF. V is TRBV15 and J is TRBJ2-7, with 8 bases that match TRBD1. V was clipped by 5 bases and J by 5 bases; unmatched bases: 2. The V gene's germline CDR1 is LNHNV and CDR2 YYDKDF (reference sequence). CDR3 length: 12 amino acids.

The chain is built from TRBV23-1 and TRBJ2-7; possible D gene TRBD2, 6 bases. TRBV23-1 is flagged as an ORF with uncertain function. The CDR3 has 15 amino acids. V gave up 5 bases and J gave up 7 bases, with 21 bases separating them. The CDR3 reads CASSFPGLASGEQYF. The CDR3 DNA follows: TGCGCCAGCAGTTTTCCGGGACTTGCTTCAGGGGAGCAGTACTTC.

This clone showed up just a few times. CDR3 amino acids: CASSLARQESAAATQYF. The CDR3 nucleotides are TGTGCCAGCAGCTTAGCCCGACAGGAAAGCGCGGCAGCGACCCAGTACTTC. The chain recombines TRBV7-8 with TRBJ2-5, with TRBD1 as a possible D gene (6 bases). The germline V gene has CDR1 SGHVS and CDR2 FQNEAQ. V shed 0 bases and J shed 7 bases, with 21 bases lying between them. The CDR3 contains 17 residues.

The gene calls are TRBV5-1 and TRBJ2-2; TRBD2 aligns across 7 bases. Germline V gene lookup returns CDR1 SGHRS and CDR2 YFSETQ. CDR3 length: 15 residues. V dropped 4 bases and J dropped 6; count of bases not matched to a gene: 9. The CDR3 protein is CASSETGLSAGELFF. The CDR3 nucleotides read TGCGCCAGCAGCGAAACGGGACTATCGGCCGGGGAGCTGTTTTTT.

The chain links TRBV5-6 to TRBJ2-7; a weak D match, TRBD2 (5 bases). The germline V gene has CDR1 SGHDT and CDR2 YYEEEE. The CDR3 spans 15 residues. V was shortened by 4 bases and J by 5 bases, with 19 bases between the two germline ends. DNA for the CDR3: TGTGCCAGCAGCCAAACCGGGGATGTATTGAACGAGCAGTACTTC. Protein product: CASSQTGDVLNEQYF. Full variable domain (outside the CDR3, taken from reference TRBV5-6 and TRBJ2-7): DAGVTQSPTHLIKTRGQQVTLRCSPKSGHDTVSWYQQALGQGPQFIFQYYEEEERQRGNFPDRFSGHQFPNYSSELNVNALLLGDSALYLCASSQTGDVLNEQYFGPGTRLTVT.

The CDR3 loop is CASSMVQGDTGELFF. The CDR3 DNA reads as TGTGCCAGTAGTATGGTACAGGGAGACACCGGGGAGCTGTTTTTT. The chain employs TRBV19 and TRBJ2-2; D might be TRBD1 (6 bases). Germline CDR1 LNHDA, CDR2 SQIVND (reference sequence). V was trimmed by 3 bases and J by 3 bases, leaving 11 bases between them. This CDR3 has 15 amino acids.

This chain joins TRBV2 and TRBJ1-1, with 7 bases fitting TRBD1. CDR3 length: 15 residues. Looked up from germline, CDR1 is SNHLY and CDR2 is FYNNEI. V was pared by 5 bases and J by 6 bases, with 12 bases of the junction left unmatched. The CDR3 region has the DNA TGTGCCAGCAGTTTAGCCCGGCAGGGGGGCCCTGAAGCTTTCTTT. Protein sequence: CASSLARQGGPEAFF.

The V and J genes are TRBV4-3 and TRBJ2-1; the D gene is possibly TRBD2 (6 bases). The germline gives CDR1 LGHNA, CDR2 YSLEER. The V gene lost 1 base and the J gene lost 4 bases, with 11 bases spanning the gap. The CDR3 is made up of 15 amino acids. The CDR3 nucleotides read TGCGCCAGCAGCCAAGCGGGAGTGTCGTACAATGAGCAGTTCTTC. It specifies CASSQAGVSYNEQFF.

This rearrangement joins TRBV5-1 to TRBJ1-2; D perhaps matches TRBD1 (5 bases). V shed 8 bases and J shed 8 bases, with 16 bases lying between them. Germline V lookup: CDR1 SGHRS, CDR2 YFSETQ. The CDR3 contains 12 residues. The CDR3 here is CASSSAGEGYTF. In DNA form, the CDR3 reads TGCGCCAGTTCGTCGGCGGGGGAAGGCTACACCTTC.

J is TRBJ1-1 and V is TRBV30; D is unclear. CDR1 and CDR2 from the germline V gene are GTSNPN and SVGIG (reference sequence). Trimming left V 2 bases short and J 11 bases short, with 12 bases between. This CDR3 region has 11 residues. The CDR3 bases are TGTGCCTGGAGTCAGGAAAAGCAGGCTTTCTTT. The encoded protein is CAWSQEKQAFF.

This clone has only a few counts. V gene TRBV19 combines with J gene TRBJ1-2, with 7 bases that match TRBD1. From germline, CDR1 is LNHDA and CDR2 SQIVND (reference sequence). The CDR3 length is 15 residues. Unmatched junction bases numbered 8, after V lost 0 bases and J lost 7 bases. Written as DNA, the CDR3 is TGTGCCAGTAGTATAGATCGACAGGGAAGGGCTGGCTACACCTTC. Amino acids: CASSIDRQGRAGYTF. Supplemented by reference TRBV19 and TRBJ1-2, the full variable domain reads DGGITQSPKYLFRKEGQNVTLSCEQNLNHDAMYWYRQDPGQGLRLIYYSQIVNDFQKGDIAEGYSVSREKKESFPLTVTSAQKNPTAFYLCASSIDRQGRAGYTFGSGTRLTVV.

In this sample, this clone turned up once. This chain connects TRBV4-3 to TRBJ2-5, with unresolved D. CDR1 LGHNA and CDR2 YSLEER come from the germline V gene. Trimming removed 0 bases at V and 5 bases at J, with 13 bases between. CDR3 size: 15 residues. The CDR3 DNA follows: TGCGCCAGCAGCCAAGATAGTTCTGTTCACGAGACCCAGTACTTC. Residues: CASSQDSSVHETQYF.

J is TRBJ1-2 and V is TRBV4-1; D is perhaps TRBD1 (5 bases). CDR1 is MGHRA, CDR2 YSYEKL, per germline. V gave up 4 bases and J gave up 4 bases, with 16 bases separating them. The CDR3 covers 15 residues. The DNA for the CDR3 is TGCGCCAGCAGCCCGGGCCCACAGGATGGCTATGGCTACACCTTC. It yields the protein CASSPGPQDGYGYTF.

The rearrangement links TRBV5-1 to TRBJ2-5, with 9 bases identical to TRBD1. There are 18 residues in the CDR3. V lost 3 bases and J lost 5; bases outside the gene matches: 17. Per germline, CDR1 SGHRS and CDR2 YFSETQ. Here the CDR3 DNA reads TGCGCCAGCAGCTCTGCGGACTCCGGGACAGGGTCTCGGGAGACCCAGTACTTC. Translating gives CASSSADSGTGSRETQYF. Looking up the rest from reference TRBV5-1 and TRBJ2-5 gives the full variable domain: KAGVTQTPRYLIKTRGQQVTLSCSPISGHRSVSWYQQTPGQGLQFLFEYFSETQRNKGNFPGRFSGRQFSNSRSEMNVSTLELGDSALYLCASSSADSGTGSRETQYFGPGTRLLVL.

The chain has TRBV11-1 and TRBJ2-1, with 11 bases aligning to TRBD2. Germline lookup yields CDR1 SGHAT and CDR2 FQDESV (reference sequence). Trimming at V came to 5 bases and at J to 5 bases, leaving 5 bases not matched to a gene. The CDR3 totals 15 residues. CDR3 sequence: CASSQVAGGHNEQFF. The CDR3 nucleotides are TGTGCCAGCAGCCAGGTAGCGGGAGGGCACAATGAGCAGTTCTTC.

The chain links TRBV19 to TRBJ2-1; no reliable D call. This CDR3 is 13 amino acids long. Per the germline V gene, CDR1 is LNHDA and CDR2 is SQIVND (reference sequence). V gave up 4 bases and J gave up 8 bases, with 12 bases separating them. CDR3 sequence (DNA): TGTGCCAGTAGTAAATACACACGGGATGAGCAGTTCTTC. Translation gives CASSKYTRDEQFF.

DNA of the CDR3: TGTGCCAGCAGTCTGGGACTAGCAAAAGATACGCAGTATTTT. This encodes CASSLGLAKDTQYF. The chain joins TRBV6-5 to TRBJ2-3; 9 bases map to TRBD2. The germline V gene has CDR1 MNHEY and CDR2 SVGAGI. V lost 5 bases and J lost 5; bases outside the gene matches: 5. The CDR3 length is 14 residues.

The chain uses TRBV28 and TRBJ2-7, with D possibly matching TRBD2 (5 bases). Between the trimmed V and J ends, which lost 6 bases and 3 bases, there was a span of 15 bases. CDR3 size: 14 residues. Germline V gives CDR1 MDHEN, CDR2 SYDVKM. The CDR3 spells CASRRAGSVYEQYF. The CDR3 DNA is TGTGCCAGCAGACGGGCGGGCAGTGTCTACGAGCAGTACTTC.

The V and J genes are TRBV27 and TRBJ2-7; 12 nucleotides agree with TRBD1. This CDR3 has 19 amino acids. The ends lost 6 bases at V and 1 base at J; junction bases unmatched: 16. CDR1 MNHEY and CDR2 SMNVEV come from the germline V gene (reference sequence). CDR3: CASRLKGPGQGAESYEQYF. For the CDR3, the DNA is TGTGCCAGCAGACTGAAGGGGCCGGGACAGGGGGCCGAGTCCTACGAGCAGTACTTC.